These 13 T cell receptor beta chains originate from one sample sequenced in a study of shared clonotypes between healthy human individuals. Profiled with immunoSEQ multiplex PCR; TCRdb holds only in-frame clones, not every one. The sample holds 2 million to 2.5 million clones, roughly 95% seen once. Sequenced: naive CD4+ T cells sorted from blood. Subset defined: CD45RA+ positively selected. Receptors were obtained from a young man in good health.

This clone was counted once. The chain has TRBV4-3 and TRBJ2-7, with D hard to call. The CDR3 is 13 residues long. Per the germline V gene, CDR1 is LGHNA and CDR2 is YSLEER. V gave up 0 bases and J gave up 7 bases, with 10 bases separating them. CDR3 residues: CASSQEGIEEQYF. CDR3 nucleotide sequence: TGCGCCAGCAGCCAAGAGGGTATTGAAGAGCAGTACTTC.

As concerns this clone: This sample also contains other DNA sequences that code for the same CDR3. V gene TRBV6-6 combines with J gene TRBJ2-7; D is unclear. Between the trimmed V and J ends, which lost 0 bases and 3 bases, there was a span of 6 bases. Germline assignment: CDR1 MNHNY and CDR2 SVGAGI (reference sequence). This CDR3 has 13 amino acids. The DNA for the CDR3 is TGTGCCAGCAGTTACTCGAAGGGCTACGAGCAGTACTTC. Protein sequence: CASSYSKGYEQYF.

This clone appeared a single time. This may arise from a read error, as a much more abundant clone is one base away. The genes are TRBV7-2 and TRBJ2-7; possibly TRBD1 or TRBD2 for D (5 bases each). V lost 4 bases, J lost 0 bases, and 7 bases lay in between. Germline assignment: CDR1 SGHTA and CDR2 FQGNSA. There are 13 residues in the CDR3. This chain's CDR3 is CASSWGSSYEQYF. The CDR3 DNA reads TGTGCCAGCAGCTGGGGGAGCTCCTACGAGCAGTACTTC.

This clone was found a few times. Other nucleotide sequences in the sample specify the same CDR3. The chain employs TRBV6-5 and TRBJ1-1; 9 bases fit TRBD1. The V segment lost 0 bases and the J segment 4 bases; nucleotides outside the gene matches: 0. The CDR3 extends over 14 amino acids. The germline CDR1 and CDR2 sequences are MNHEY and SVGAGI. The CDR3 sequence is CASSYSTGGTEAFF. Written as DNA, the CDR3 is TGTGCCAGCAGTTACTCGACAGGGGGCACTGAAGCTTTCTTT.

The genes are TRBV7-9 and TRBJ2-1, with 9 bases identical to TRBD2. This CDR3 comprises 16 residues. The ends lost 5 bases at V and 8 bases at J; junction bases unmatched: 13. Germline loops: CDR1 SEHNR, CDR2 FQNEAQ (reference sequence). The DNA of the CDR3 is TGTGCCAGCAGCCCGTGGACTAGCGCTAATCGCGATGAGCAGTTCTTC. Encoded protein: CASSPWTSANRDEQFF.

The count of this clone is one. The chain uses TRBV7-9 and TRBJ2-5; D not resolved. V gave up 3 bases and J gave up 4 bases, with 9 bases separating them. CDR1 and CDR2 (germline): SEHNR, FQNEAQ (reference sequence). The CDR3 contains 13 residues. As DNA, the CDR3 is TGTGCCAGCAGCTTTGGTTATTTAGAGACCCAGTACTTC. Encoded protein: CASSFGYLETQYF.

The chain couples TRBV5-1 to TRBJ2-1; D tentatively fits TRBD1 or TRBD2 (5 bases each). Germline lookup yields CDR1 SGHRS and CDR2 YFSETQ. CDR3 size: 14 residues. Trimming took 0 bases from V and 8 from J, leaving 12 bases between them. The CDR3 sequence: CASSLEGRSDEQFF. The CDR3 DNA follows: TGCGCCAGCAGCTTGGAGGGACGGAGCGATGAGCAGTTCTTC.

This chain joins TRBV2 and TRBJ1-6, with D maybe TRBD1 (5 bases). The CDR3 has 15 residues. V lost 8 bases to trimming and J lost 6 bases, with 17 bases between them. Germline values: CDR1 SNHLY, CDR2 FYNNEI. The CDR3 here is CASLTGQQINSPLHF. CDR3 DNA: TGTGCCAGCCTAACGGGGCAGCAGATTAATTCACCCCTCCACTTT. The full variable domain, rest sourced from reference TRBV2 and TRBJ1-6, is EPEVTQTPSHQVTQMGQEVILRCVPISNHLYFYWYRQILGQKVEFLVSFYNNEISEKSEIFDDQFSVERPDGSNFTLKIRSTKLEDSAMYFCASLTGQQINSPLHFGNGTRLTVT.

This clone appeared a single time. This sequence joins TRBV2 and TRBJ2-1; D is possibly TRBD1 or TRBD2 (5 bases each). The CDR3 has 14 amino acids. V lost 7 bases and J lost 0, with 10 bases in between. CDR1 is SNHLY and CDR2 is FYNNEI in the germline V gene. In DNA form, the CDR3 reads TGTGCCAGCAATCCTGGGGGCTCCTACAATGAGCAGTTCTTC. Encoded protein: CASNPGGSYNEQFF.

The chain joins TRBV6-5 to TRBJ1-1; 9 nucleotides agree with TRBD1. CDR1 MNHEY and CDR2 SVGAGI come from the germline V gene. The CDR3 contains 15 residues. With 5 bases clipped from V and 6 bases from J, the junction kept 10 bases outside the gene matches. Written as DNA, the CDR3 is TGTGCCAGCAGTCCAAACAGGGGGCGATTGGCTGAAGCTTTCTTT. It specifies CASSPNRGRLAEAFF.

The rearrangement uses TRBV6-6 and TRBJ1-1; D is ambiguous. The CDR3 extends over 13 amino acids. Trimming took off 5 bases at V and 0 bases at J, with 7 bases between the two ends. Germline-derived CDR1 and CDR2 are MNHNY and SVGAGI (reference sequence). The CDR3 region is CASSPGLNTEAFF. The CDR3 nucleotides are TGTGCCAGCAGTCCCGGGTTGAACACTGAAGCTTTCTTT.

The V and J genes are TRBV7-2 and TRBJ1-2; 9 bases align to TRBD1. Germline values: CDR1 SGHTA, CDR2 FQGNSA. This CDR3 region has 15 residues. Trimming at V came to 5 bases and at J to 6 bases, leaving 10 bases not matched to a gene. The CDR3 reads CASSIGTGTSHGYTF. For the CDR3, the DNA is TGTGCCAGCAGCATCGGGACAGGGACGAGTCATGGCTACACCTTC.

This chain uses TRBV6-6 with TRBJ1-2; D is uncertain. V lost 4 bases to trimming and J lost 5 bases, with 8 bases between them. This CDR3 has 12 amino acids. Germline values: CDR1 MNHNY, CDR2 SVGAGI (reference sequence). CDR3 residues: CASSSVDYGYTF. CDR3 bases: TGTGCCAGCAGTTCAGTGGATTATGGCTACACCTTC.